These 10 T cell receptor beta chains came from one sample sequenced in a study of identifying expanded T cells in peripheral blood. TCRdb's copy holds only in-frame clones and misses some; the assay was immunoSEQ multiplex PCR. The table includes 85,000 to 100,000 clones, 70% to 90% detected once. The sequenced sample consisted of blood. The receptors originated from a person aged 18 to 75 in good health.

V usage is TRBV6-1 and J usage is TRBJ2-5, with D perhaps matching TRBD2 (6 bases). CDR3 length: 13 amino acids. With 7 bases removed from V and 5 bases from J, the gap between germline ends came to 14 bases. Germline V gene lookup returns CDR1 MNHNS and CDR2 SASEGT. CDR3 residues: CASKGLPGETQYF. Written as DNA, the CDR3 is TGTGCCAGCAAGGGACTGCCCGGGGAGACCCAGTACTTC.

This chain joins TRBV2 and TRBJ2-1; TRBD1 matches 8 bases. The trim removed 6 bases at V and 11 bases at J, leaving 6 bases unmatched. CDR1 and CDR2 from the germline V gene are SNHLY and FYNNEI. The CDR3 loop spans 12 amino acids. The CDR3 loop reads CASRVDRAQQFF. The CDR3 DNA is TGTGCCAGCAGGGTGGACAGGGCTCAGCAGTTCTTC.

The chain links TRBV19 to TRBJ1-2; 9 positions match TRBD1. Germline V CDR1 and CDR2: LNHDA, SQIVND (reference sequence). CDR3 length equals 16 residues. Trimming at V came to 3 bases and at J to 0 bases, leaving 5 bases not matched to a gene. The chain's CDR3 is CASSITGGSTNYGYTF. The DNA for the CDR3 is TGTGCCAGTAGTATCACAGGGGGCAGCACTAACTATGGCTACACCTTC.

The chain uses TRBV6-1 and TRBJ2-3, with 13 bases matching TRBD2. Germline assignment: CDR1 MNHNS and CDR2 SASEGT. The CDR3 length is 15 residues. The V gene end was trimmed by 6 bases and the J gene end by 4 bases; junction bases not matched to a gene: 4. The CDR3 DNA sequence: TGTGCCAGCAGGATACTAGCGGGGGGGCCAGATACGCAGTATTTT. This gives the protein CASRILAGGPDTQYF.

A single count supports this clone. This rearrangement joins TRBV13 to TRBJ2-3; 7 bases fit TRBD1. CDR1 is PRHDT and CDR2 is FYEKMQ in the germline V gene (reference sequence). This CDR3 is 16 amino acids long. The J segment lost 0 bases and the V segment lost 4 bases, leaving 7 bases of the junction unmatched. The CDR3 nucleotides read TGTGCCAGCAGCTCCGGACAGGATTTAAGCACAGATACGCAGTATTTT. Encoded protein: CASSSGQDLSTDTQYF.

DNA of the CDR3: TGTGCCAGCAGTGAGGGGTCCGAAGGCACCGGGGAGCTGTTTTTT. Its protein is CASSEGSEGTGELFF. The chain links TRBV6-4 to TRBJ2-2; no clear D. V dropped 3 bases and J dropped 4 bases, with 12 bases sitting between them. This CDR3 has 15 residues. Germline V gives CDR1 MRHNA, CDR2 SNTAGT.

V usage is TRBV4-3 and J usage is TRBJ2-3, with 8 bases that match TRBD1. Germline values: CDR1 LGHNA, CDR2 YSLEER. V trimming: 0 bases; J trimming: 1 base; junction bases outside the gene matches: 12. This CDR3 is 19 amino acids long. Written as DNA, the CDR3 is TGCGCCAGCAGCCAAGATCGGTGGGGGACAGGCATCGGCACAGATACGCAGTATTTT. Translating it yields CASSQDRWGTGIGTDTQYF.

This clone was observed once. The chain employs TRBV5-6 and TRBJ2-4, with D unresolved. Germline V gene sequence: CDR1 SGHDT, CDR2 YYEEEE. The CDR3 length is 11 residues. V was cut by 0 bases and J by 5 bases, with 0 bases left in between. In DNA form, the CDR3 reads TGTGCCAGCAGCTTGGAAAACATTCAGTACTTC. It is translated as CASSLENIQYF.

The rearrangement links TRBV9 to TRBJ1-6; 7 bases agree with TRBD1. Looked up from germline, CDR1 is SGDLS and CDR2 is YYNGEE. This CDR3 has 15 amino acids. Losses at the gene ends were 0 bases for V and 7 bases for J; bases not matched to a gene: 4. Written as DNA, the CDR3 is TGTGCCAGCAGCGTAGGGTCAGGGGGAAATTCACCCCTCCACTTT. This encodes CASSVGSGGNSPLHF.

CDR3 sequence reads: CASSSPGRMNTEAFF. The CDR3 DNA is TGTGCCAGCAGCTCGCCAGGGAGGATGAACACTGAAGCTTTCTTT. The chain combines TRBV5-4 with TRBJ1-1, with D possibly TRBD1 on 5 matching bases. The germline CDR1 and CDR2 sequences are SGHNT and YYREEE (reference sequence). The CDR3 is 15 residues long. Trimming took 3 bases from V and 0 from J, leaving 12 bases between them.